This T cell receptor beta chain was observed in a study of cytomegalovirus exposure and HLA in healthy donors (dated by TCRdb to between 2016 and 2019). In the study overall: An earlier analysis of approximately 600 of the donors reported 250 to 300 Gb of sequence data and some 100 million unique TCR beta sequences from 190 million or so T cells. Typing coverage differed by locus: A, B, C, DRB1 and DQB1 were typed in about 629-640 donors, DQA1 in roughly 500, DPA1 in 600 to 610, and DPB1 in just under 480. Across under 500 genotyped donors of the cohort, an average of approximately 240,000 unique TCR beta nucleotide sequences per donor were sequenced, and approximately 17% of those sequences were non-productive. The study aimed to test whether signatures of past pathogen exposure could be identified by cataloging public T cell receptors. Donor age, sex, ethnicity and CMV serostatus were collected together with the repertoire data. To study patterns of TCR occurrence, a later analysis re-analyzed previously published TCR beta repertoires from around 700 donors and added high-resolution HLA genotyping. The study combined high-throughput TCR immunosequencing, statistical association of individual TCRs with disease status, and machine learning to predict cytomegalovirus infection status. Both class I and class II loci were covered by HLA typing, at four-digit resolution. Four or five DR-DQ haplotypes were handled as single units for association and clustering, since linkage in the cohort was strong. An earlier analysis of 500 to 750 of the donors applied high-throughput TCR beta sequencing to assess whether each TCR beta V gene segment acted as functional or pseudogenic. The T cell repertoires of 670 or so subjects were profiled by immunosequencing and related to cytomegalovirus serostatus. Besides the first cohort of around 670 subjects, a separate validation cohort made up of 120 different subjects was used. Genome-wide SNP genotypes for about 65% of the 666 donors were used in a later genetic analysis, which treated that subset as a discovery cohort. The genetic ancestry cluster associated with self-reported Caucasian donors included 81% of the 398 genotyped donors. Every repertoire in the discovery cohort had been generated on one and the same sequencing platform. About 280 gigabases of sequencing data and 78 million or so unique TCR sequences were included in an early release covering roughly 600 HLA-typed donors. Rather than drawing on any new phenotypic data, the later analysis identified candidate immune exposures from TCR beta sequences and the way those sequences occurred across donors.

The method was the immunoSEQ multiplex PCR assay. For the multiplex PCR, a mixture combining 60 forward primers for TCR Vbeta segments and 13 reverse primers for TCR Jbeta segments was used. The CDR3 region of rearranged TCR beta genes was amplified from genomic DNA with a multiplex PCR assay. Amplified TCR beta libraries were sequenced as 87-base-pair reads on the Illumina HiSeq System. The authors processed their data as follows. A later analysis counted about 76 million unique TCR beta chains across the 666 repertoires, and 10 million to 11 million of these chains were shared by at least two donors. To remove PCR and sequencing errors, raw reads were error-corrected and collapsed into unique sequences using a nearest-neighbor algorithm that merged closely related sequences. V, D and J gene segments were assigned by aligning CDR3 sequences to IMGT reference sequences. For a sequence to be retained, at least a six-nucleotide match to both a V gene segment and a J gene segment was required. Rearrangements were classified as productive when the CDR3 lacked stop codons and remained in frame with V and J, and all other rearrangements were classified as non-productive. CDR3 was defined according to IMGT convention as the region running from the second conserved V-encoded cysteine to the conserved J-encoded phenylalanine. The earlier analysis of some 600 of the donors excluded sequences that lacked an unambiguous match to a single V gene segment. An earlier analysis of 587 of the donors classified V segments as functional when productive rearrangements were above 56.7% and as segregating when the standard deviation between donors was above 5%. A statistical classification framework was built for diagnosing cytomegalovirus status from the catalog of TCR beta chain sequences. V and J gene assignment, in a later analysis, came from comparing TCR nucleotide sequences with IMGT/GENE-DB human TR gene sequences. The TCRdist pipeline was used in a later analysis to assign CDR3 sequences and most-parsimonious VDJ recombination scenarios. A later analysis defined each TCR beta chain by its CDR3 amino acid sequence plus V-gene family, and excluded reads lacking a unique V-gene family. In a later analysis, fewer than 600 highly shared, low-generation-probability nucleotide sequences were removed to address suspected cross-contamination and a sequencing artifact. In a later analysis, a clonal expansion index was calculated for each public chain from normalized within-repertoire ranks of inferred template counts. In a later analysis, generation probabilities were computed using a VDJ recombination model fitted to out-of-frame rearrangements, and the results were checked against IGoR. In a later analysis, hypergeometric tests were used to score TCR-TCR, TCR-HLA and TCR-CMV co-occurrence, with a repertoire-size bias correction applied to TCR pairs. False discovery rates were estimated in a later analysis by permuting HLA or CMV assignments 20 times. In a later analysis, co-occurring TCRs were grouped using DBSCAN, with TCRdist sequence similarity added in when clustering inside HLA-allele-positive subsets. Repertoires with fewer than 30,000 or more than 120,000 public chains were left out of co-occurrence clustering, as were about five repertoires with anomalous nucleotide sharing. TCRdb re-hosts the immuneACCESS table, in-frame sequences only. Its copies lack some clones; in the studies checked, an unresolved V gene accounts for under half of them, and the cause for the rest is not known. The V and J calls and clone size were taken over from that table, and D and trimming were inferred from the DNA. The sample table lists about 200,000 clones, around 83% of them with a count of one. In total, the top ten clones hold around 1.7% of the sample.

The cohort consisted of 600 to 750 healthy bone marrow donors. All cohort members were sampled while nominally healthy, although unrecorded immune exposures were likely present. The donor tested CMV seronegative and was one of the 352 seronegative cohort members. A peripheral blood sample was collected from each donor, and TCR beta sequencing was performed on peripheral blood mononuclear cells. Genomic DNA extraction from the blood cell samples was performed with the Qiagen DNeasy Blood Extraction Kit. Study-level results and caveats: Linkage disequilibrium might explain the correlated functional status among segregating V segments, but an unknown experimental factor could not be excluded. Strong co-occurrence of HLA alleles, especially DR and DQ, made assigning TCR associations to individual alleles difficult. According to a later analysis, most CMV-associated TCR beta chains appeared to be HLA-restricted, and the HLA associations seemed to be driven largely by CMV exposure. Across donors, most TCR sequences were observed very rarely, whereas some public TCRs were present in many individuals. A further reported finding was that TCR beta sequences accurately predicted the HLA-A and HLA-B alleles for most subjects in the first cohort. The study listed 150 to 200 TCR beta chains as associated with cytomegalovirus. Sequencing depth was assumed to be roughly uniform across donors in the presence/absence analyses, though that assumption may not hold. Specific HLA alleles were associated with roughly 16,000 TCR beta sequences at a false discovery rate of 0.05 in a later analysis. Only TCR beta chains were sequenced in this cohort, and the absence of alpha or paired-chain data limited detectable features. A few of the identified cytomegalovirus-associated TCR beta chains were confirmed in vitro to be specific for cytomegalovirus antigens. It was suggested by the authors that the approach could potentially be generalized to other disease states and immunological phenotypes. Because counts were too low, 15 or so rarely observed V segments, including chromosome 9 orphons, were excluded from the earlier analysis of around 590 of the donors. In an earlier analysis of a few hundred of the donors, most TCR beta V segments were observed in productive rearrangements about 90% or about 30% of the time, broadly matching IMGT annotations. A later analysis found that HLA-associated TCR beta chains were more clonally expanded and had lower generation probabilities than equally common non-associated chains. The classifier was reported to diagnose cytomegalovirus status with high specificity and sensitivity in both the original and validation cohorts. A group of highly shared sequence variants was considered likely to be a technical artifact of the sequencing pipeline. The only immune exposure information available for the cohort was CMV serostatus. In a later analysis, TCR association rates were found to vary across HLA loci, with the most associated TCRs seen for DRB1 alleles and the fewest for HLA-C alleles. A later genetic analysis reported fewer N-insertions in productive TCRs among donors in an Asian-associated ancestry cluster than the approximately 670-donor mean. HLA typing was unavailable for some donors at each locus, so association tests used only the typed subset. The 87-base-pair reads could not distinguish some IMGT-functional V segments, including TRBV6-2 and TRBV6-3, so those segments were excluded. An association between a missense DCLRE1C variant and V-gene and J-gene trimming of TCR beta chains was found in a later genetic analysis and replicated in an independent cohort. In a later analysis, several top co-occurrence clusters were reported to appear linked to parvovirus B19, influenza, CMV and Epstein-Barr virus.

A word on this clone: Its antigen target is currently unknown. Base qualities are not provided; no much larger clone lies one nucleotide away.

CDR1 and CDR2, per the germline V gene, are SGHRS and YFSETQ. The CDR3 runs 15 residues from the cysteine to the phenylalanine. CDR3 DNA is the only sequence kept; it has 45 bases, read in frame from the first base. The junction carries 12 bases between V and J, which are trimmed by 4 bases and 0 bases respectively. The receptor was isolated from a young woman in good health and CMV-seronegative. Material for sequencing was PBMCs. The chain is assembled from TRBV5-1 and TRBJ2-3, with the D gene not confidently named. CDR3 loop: CASSPESPSTDTQYF. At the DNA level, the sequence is TGCGCCAGCAGCCCTGAGTCGCCTAGCACAGATACGCAGTATTTT.